These 28 T cell receptor beta chains originate from one sample sequenced in a study of Graves' ophthalmopathy and Graves' hyperthyroidism. Amplification of TCR beta CDR3 regions used RNA transcripts. First-round RT-PCR used HTBI primers; second-round multiplex PCR followed. TCRdb redid the calling of the multiplex PCR reads with MiXCR, one entry per CDR3 protein. The sample has 350,000 to 400,000 distinct CDR3 sequences; 15% to 20% are singletons. Sequencing input: peripheral blood. The receptors here all came from a woman younger than 30 with Graves' ophthalmopathy.

This clonotype was recorded many times. The V and J genes are TRBV27 and TRBJ1-1; 8 bases are shared with TRBD1. V was pared by 8 bases and J by 5 bases, with 13 bases of the junction left unmatched. The germline V gene has CDR1 MNHEY and CDR2 SMNVEV (reference sequence). The CDR3 has 15 amino acids. The DNA for the CDR3 is TGTGCCAGCTGGAGCCTACGGACAGGGTGGACTGAAGCTTTCTTT. This encodes CASWSLRTGWTEAFF.

The chain recombines TRBV7-2 with TRBJ2-5; TRBD2 matches at 7 bases. Trimming took 6 bases from V and 5 from J; bases not matched to a gene: 15. CDR1 and CDR2 (germline): SGHTA, FQGNSA. This CDR3 has 16 residues. The CDR3 coding sequence is TGTGCCAGCAGTCTCATGGGGAGCGGGGTAGCGGAGACCCAGTACTTC. Its protein is CASSLMGSGVAETQYF.

This clonotype was picked up many times. The rearrangement links TRBV10-2 to TRBJ2-7, with 7 positions matching TRBD1. This CDR3 region has 13 residues. Germline V gene sequence: CDR1 WSHSY, CDR2 SAAADI. V was pared by 5 bases and J by 3 bases, with 4 bases of the junction left unmatched. CDR3 loop: CASSTGQVYEQYF. The CDR3 DNA follows: TGCGCCAGCAGTACTGGACAGGTCTACGAGCAGTACTTC.

This clonotype occurred many times. This CDR3 is CASSAIQRTGGFHGYTF. CDR3 DNA sequence: TGTGCCAGCAGCGCGATCCAACGGACAGGGGGGTTTCATGGCTACACCTTC. The V and J genes are TRBV2 and TRBJ1-2, with 10 bases identical to TRBD1. Trimming removed 6 bases from V and 6 bases from J; junction bases left unmatched: 16. The length of the CDR3 is 17 residues. Per the germline V gene, CDR1 is SNHLY and CDR2 is FYNNEI.

This clonotype occurred many times. This chain uses TRBV20-1 with TRBJ1-5; D possibly corresponds to TRBD1 (6 bases). The length of the CDR3 is 16 residues. Trimming took 6 bases from V and 0 from J, leaving 18 bases between them. CDR1 and CDR2 from the germline V gene are DFQATT and SNEGSKA (reference sequence). This chain's CDR3 is CSATDYRAYSNQPQHF. CDR3 bases: TGCAGTGCGACGGATTACAGGGCGTATAGCAATCAGCCCCAGCATTTT.

Ten or more counts support this clonotype. This chain joins TRBV30 and TRBJ2-7; 9 bases agree with TRBD1. The CDR3 length is 13 residues. J lost 5 bases, V lost 4 bases, and 6 bases had no gene match. Germline values: CDR1 GTSNPN, CDR2 SVGIG (reference sequence). The CDR3 nucleotides are TGTGCCTGGAACCCGGGACAGGGTAACGAGCAGTACTTC. It encodes CAWNPGQGNEQYF.

The genes are TRBV12-3 or TRBV12-4 and TRBJ2-5, with 8 bases aligning to TRBD2. V shed 5 bases and J 2 bases; nucleotides not matched to a gene: 4. The length of the CDR3 is 14 residues. CDR3 residues: CASSLTSVQETQYF. The CDR3 nucleotides read TGTGCCAGCAGTCTGACTAGCGTACAAGAGACCCAGTACTTC.

J is TRBJ1-2 and V is TRBV6-1, with D hard to call. V lost 2 bases to trimming and J lost 4 bases, with 5 bases between them. Per the germline V gene, CDR1 is MNHNS and CDR2 is SASEGT. The CDR3 loop spans 12 amino acids. CDR3 nucleotides: TGTGCCAGCAGTGAATTCGCCTATGGCTACACCTTC. Its translation: CASSEFAYGYTF.

There are many counts of this clonotype. In DNA, the CDR3 is TGTGCCAGCAGCTTGGGACAAGGACTAAGAAACTCCTATGGCTACACCTTC. Protein product: CASSLGQGLRNSYGYTF. J is TRBJ1-2 and V is TRBV11-2; possible D gene TRBD1, 6 bases. V lost 3 bases, J lost 4 bases, and 21 bases lay in between. The CDR3 totals 17 residues. From germline, CDR1 is SGHAT and CDR2 FQNNGV.

This clonotype showed up many times. This chain connects TRBV4-1 to TRBJ1-1; a possible D gene is TRBD1 (5 bases). There are 15 residues in the CDR3. V was clipped by 1 base and J by 1 base, with 10 bases between them. CDR1 MGHRA and CDR2 YSYEKL come from the germline V gene. For the CDR3, the DNA is TGCGCCAGCAGCCAAGCTCAGGGTCAGAACACTGAAGCTTTCTTT. This codes for CASSQAQGQNTEAFF.

This clonotype was counted at least ten times. CDR3 bases: TGTGCCAGCAGTTGGGACCCCCCGGACTTTCAGCCTTACAATCAGCCCCAGCATTTT. As protein: CASSWDPPDFQPYNQPQHF. This chain joins TRBV28 and TRBJ1-5; tentatively, D is TRBD1 (5 bases). Trimming took off 4 bases at V and 3 bases at J, with 25 bases between the two ends. The CDR3 sequence is 19 residues long. The germline V gene has CDR1 MDHEN and CDR2 SYDVKM.

This clonotype showed up many times. The chain has TRBV28 and TRBJ1-6; D is uncertain. CDR3 length: 13 amino acids. Deletions cut 4 bases from V and 7 bases from J, with 8 bases between. Germline V CDR1 and CDR2: MDHEN, SYDVKM. Written as DNA, the CDR3 is TGTGCCAGCAGTTGGGTTGCAAATTCACCCCTCCACTTT. It encodes CASSWVANSPLHF.

This clonotype showed up many times. The chain joins TRBV12-3 or TRBV12-4 to TRBJ2-2; TRBD2 matches 11 bases. The CDR3 spans 18 residues. V dropped 0 bases and J dropped 7; count of bases not matched to a gene: 10. CDR3 in amino acids: CASSLAMGLAGGFGELFF. CDR3 in DNA: TGTGCCAGCAGTTTAGCGATGGGGCTAGCGGGGGGTTTCGGGGAGCTGTTTTTT.

The chain couples TRBV7-9 to TRBJ1-2; the D is unclear. Per germline, CDR1 SEHNR and CDR2 FQNEAQ (reference sequence). The ends were cut back, 1 base at V and 4 bases at J, with 7 bases in the middle. The CDR3 is 13 residues long. In DNA, the CDR3 is TGTGCCAGCAGCTTAGAATCAACCTATGGCTACACCTTC. Translation: CASSLESTYGYTF.

This clonotype was seen at least ten times. The CDR3 DNA follows: TGTGCCAGCAGTTACTACGTTCGGGGGAGCGACGAGCAGTACTTC. It specifies CASSYYVRGSDEQYF. V gene TRBV6-5 combines with J gene TRBJ2-7; tentatively, D is TRBD2 (6 bases). The CDR3 loop spans 15 amino acids. Germline values: CDR1 MNHEY, CDR2 SVGAGI. Trimming took off 1 base at V and 5 bases at J, with 15 bases between the two ends.

The rearrangement links TRBV27 to TRBJ2-7; TRBD1 matches at 7 bases. The CDR3 totals 15 residues. V dropped 4 bases and J dropped 1; count of bases not matched to a gene: 7. CDR1 MNHEY and CDR2 SMNVEV come from the germline V gene (reference sequence). In nucleotides, the CDR3 is TGTGCCAGCAGTTACAGGGGTTTGGGGTCCTACGAGCAGTACTTC. Translated: CASSYRGLGSYEQYF.

With respect to this clonotype: Likely a read error: the CDR3 ends without its conserved phenylalanine or tryptophan. The chain recombines TRBV6-1 with TRBJ1-1; no firm D call. Deletions cut 5 bases from V and 0 bases from J, with 4 bases between. This CDR3 contains 12 residues. Looked up from germline, CDR1 is MNHNS and CDR2 is SASEGT. CDR3 residues: CASSQMNTEAFL. DNA of the CDR3: TGTGCCAGCAGTCAAATGAACACTGAAGCTTTCCTT.

By share, this clonotype ranks as medium-sized. The genes are TRBV29-1 and TRBJ2-5, with 7 bases aligning to TRBD2. CDR3 length equals 14 residues. V lost 4 bases and J lost 1; bases outside the gene matches: 6. CDR1 and CDR2 (germline): SQVTM, ANQGSEA. The CDR3 nucleotides are TGCAGCGTTGCCAGCGGGAACGGCCAAGAGACCCAGTACTTC. It yields the protein CSVASGNGQETQYF.

The table lists this clonotype with many counts. J is TRBJ1-5 and V is TRBV6-2 or TRBV6-3; tentatively, D is TRBD1 (6 bases). V was clipped by 5 bases and J by 0 bases, with 17 bases between them. The V gene's germline CDR1 is MNHEY and CDR2 SVGEGT. CDR3 size: 17 residues. As DNA, the CDR3 is TGTGCCAGCAGTCTCGTACGGACAGAAAATAGCAATCAGCCCCAGCATTTT. It translates to CASSLVRTENSNQPQHF.

The CDR3 here is CATSRIAGGTQYF. CDR3 nucleotide sequence: TGTGCCACCAGCAGAATAGCGGGGGGGACCCAGTACTTC. The chain employs TRBV15 and TRBJ2-5; TRBD2 matches 10 bases. The germline gives CDR1 LNHNV, CDR2 YYDKDF (reference sequence). V trimming: 2 bases; J trimming: 7 bases; junction bases outside the gene matches: 1. CDR3 length equals 13 residues.

This clonotype came up once. For the CDR3, the DNA is TGCGCCAGCAGCTTGGACAGGGACTCCTATAATTCACCCCTCCACTTT. Translating it yields CASSLDRDSYNSPLHF. The chain combines TRBV5-1 with TRBJ1-6, with D possibly TRBD1 on 6 matching bases. CDR3 length: 16 amino acids. V lost 0 bases and J lost 0, with 7 bases in between. The germline V gene has CDR1 SGHRS and CDR2 YFSETQ. Filled out from reference TRBV5-1 and TRBJ1-6, the complete variable domain reads KAGVTQTPRYLIKTRGQQVTLSCSPISGHRSVSWYQQTPGQGLQFLFEYFSETQRNKGNFPGRFSGRQFSNSRSEMNVSTLELGDSALYLCASSLDRDSYNSPLHFGNGTRLTVT.

This clonotype was detected ten times or more. The J gene is TRBJ2-7, the V gene TRBV7-2; 10 bases are shared with TRBD1. Trimming removed 5 bases from V and 6 bases from J; junction bases left unmatched: 4. Germline V lookup: CDR1 SGHTA, CDR2 FQGNSA. The CDR3 is 13 amino acids. The CDR3 reads CASSPGQGFEQYF. The CDR3 DNA is TGTGCCAGCAGCCCGGGACAGGGGTTCGAGCAGTACTTC.

This clonotype was counted ten times or more. The chain has TRBV19 and TRBJ2-7; D is possibly TRBD1 (6 bases). Trimming stripped 9 bases from V and 3 bases from J, with 24 bases between. This CDR3 is built from 16 residues. Germline V gives CDR1 LNHDA, CDR2 SQIVND (reference sequence). CDR3 amino acids: CARPVWGPGTHYEQYF. The CDR3 region has the DNA TGTGCCAGACCAGTTTGGGGCCCCGGGACACACTACGAGCAGTACTTC.

There are many counts of this clonotype. The chain is built from TRBV6-5 and TRBJ1-2, with 9 bases lining up with TRBD1. The CDR3 loop spans 15 amino acids. V lost 4 bases and J lost 7; bases outside the gene matches: 10. Looked up from germline, CDR1 is MNHEY and CDR2 is SVGAGI. The CDR3 reads CASSSKGQGLGGYTF. CDR3 nucleotides: TGTGCCAGCAGTTCGAAGGGACAGGGATTAGGTGGCTACACCTTC.

This clonotype was detected many times. This chain joins TRBV10-1 and TRBJ2-4, with 8 bases fitting TRBD1. Germline V gene lookup returns CDR1 WNHNN and CDR2 SYGVQD (reference sequence). With 2 bases clipped from V and 2 bases from J, the junction kept 2 bases outside the gene matches. The CDR3 is 15 residues long. The CDR3 DNA reads TGCGCCAGCAGTGAGGGCAGGGGGCCCAAAAACATTCAGTACTTC. Translating it yields CASSEGRGPKNIQYF.

This clonotype was counted at least ten times. The rearrangement uses TRBV10-3 and TRBJ2-7, with 11 bases matching TRBD1. Per germline, CDR1 ENHRY and CDR2 SYGVKD. The CDR3 runs to 13 residues. The ends lost 8 bases at V and 7 bases at J; junction bases unmatched: 7. Here the CDR3 DNA reads TGTGCCATCGGTGGGACAGGGGGGTGGGAGCAGTACTTC. It translates to CAIGGTGGWEQYF.

This clonotype was observed many times. This chain connects TRBV30 to TRBJ2-7; no definite D call. Germline V lookup: CDR1 GTSNPN, CDR2 SVGIG (reference sequence). The length of the CDR3 is 14 residues. V shed 1 base and J shed 7 bases, with 17 bases lying between them. CDR3 in DNA: TGTGCCTGGAGTGGAGGTCACCTTCTCGGGGAGCAGTACTTC. Encoded protein: CAWSGGHLLGEQYF.

The gene calls are TRBV11-2 and TRBJ1-2; D is unclear. CDR1 is SGHAT and CDR2 is FQNNGV in the germline V gene. The CDR3 totals 14 residues. V shed 5 bases and J shed 5 bases, with 15 bases lying between them. CDR3: CASSHGRVGYGYTF. CDR3 bases: TGTGCCAGCAGCCACGGACGGGTTGGTTATGGCTACACCTTC.